Each of the 7 T cell receptor beta chains below was sequenced from the same sample in a study of T cell repertoires in ileal Crohn's disease. Clones were sequenced by immunoSEQ multiplex PCR, and TCRdb holds only the in-frame ones, with some missing. The sample holds approximately 15,000 clones; roughly 80% are singletons and the top ten take approximately 6.5%. The sample was ileal tissue. All receptors derive from an adult with Crohn's disease.

This rearrangement joins TRBV4-3 to TRBJ2-1; D is perhaps TRBD2 (5 bases). Germline V CDR1 and CDR2: LGHNA, YSLEER. V was trimmed by 0 bases and J by 8 bases, leaving 8 bases between them. CDR3 length: 13 residues. DNA of the CDR3: TGCGCCAGCAGCCAAGATTTCGGGGATGAGCAGTTCTTC. It codes for CASSQDFGDEQFF.

The count of this clone is one. The rearrangement joins TRBV6-6 to TRBJ2-7; 11 bases match TRBD1. The CDR3 spans 14 residues. Germline CDR1 and CDR2: MNHNY and SVGAGI (reference sequence). V was clipped by 2 bases and J by 4 bases; unmatched bases: 1. The CDR3 DNA sequence: TGTGCCAGCAGTTACGGACAGGGGGCGTACGAGCAGTACTTC. Its translation: CASSYGQGAYEQYF.

About this clone: The sample contains more than one DNA sequence encoding this CDR3. V is TRBV29-1 and J is TRBJ2-1, with D perhaps matching TRBD1 (5 bases). Germline lookup yields CDR1 SQVTM and CDR2 ANQGSEA. V was trimmed by 4 bases and J by 9 bases, leaving 13 bases between them. The CDR3 is 12 residues long. CDR3 DNA sequence: TGCAGCGTTGGAATGCAGGGTGGTGAGCAGTTCTTC. Translated, it gives CSVGMQGGEQFF.

This clone was counted only a few times. This chain joins TRBV6-4 and TRBJ2-1; TRBD1 aligns across 9 bases. The CDR3 spans 14 residues. The germline gives CDR1 MRHNA, CDR2 SNTAGT. The J segment lost 7 bases and the V segment lost 4 bases, leaving 5 bases of the junction unmatched. The CDR3: CASSGGQGGNEQFF. The CDR3 coding sequence is TGTGCCAGCAGTGGGGGACAGGGCGGTAATGAGCAGTTCTTC.

The J gene is TRBJ2-7, the V gene TRBV12-5; 10 nucleotides agree with TRBD1. J was trimmed by 4 bases and V by 0 bases; bases with no gene match: 3. The germline V gene has CDR1 LGHNT and CDR2 FRNRAP. This CDR3 has 15 amino acids. Written as DNA, the CDR3 is TGTGCTAGTGGTTTGGTGTGGGACAGGGGTTACGAGCAGTACTTC. This encodes CASGLVWDRGYEQYF.

This chain uses TRBV7-3 with TRBJ2-1; 8 bases are a match to TRBD2. V lost 4 bases to trimming and J lost 6 bases; unmatched junction nucleotides: 5. The germline V gene encodes CDR1 SGHTA and CDR2 FQGTGA. The CDR3 covers 14 residues. CDR3 DNA sequence: TGTGCCAGCAGCTCCAGGACTAGCCCCAATGAGCAGTTCTTC. Translated, it gives CASSSRTSPNEQFF.

This clone appeared a few times. The V and J genes are TRBV6-1 and TRBJ1-3; D gene uncertain. Trimming removed 6 bases from V and 7 bases from J, with 10 bases in between. CDR1 and CDR2 (germline): MNHNS, SASEGT. This CDR3 has 12 residues. CDR3 region: CASSREVNTIYF. The DNA for the CDR3 is TGTGCCAGCAGCCGAGAGGTGAACACCATATATTTT.